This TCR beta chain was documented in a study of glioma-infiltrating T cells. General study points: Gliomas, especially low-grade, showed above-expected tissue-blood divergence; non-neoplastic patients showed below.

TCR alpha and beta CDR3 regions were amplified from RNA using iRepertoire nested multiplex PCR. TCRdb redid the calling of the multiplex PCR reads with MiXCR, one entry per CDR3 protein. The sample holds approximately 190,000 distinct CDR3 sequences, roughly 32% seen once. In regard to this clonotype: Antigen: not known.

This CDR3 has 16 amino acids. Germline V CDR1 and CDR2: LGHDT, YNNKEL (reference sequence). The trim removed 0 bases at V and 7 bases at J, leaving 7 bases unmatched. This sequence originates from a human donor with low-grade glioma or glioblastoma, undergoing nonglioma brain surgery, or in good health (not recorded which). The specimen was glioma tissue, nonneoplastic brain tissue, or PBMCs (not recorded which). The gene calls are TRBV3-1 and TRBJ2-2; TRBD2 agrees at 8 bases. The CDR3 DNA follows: TGTGCCAGCAGCCAAGAGATCGGGAGGGCCTACGGGGAGCTGTTTTTT. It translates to CASSQEIGRAYGELFF. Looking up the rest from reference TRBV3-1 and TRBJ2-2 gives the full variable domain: DTAVSQTPKYLVTQMGNDKSIKCEQNLGHDTMYWYKQDSKKFLKIMFSYNNKELIINETVPNRFSPKSPDKAHLNLHINSLELGDSAVYFCASSQEIGRAYGELFFGEGSRLTVL.